This passage covers 17 T cell receptor beta chains from one sample sequenced in a study of CD8+CD57+ T cells in acquired aplastic anemia. Genomic DNA constituted the template upon which TCR beta VDJ and CDR3 profiling was performed. In TCRdb, the reads were re-called with MiXCR into one record per CDR3 protein. Of hundreds of thousands of distinct CDR3 sequences in the sample, about a third are singletons; the top ten hold 0.8% to 0.85%. Before being chosen for sequencing, patients had shown CD8+CD57+ cell expansion by flow cytometry. Specimen: sorted CD4+, CD8+, or CD8+CD57+ T cells (not recorded which) from PBMCs. All receptors derive from a human donor with aplastic anemia.

This clonotype has at least ten counts. The rearrangement links TRBV19 to TRBJ2-3; 11 nucleotides agree with TRBD2. Trimming took 10 bases from V and 5 from J; bases not matched to a gene: 8. Germline values: CDR1 LNHDA, CDR2 SQIVND (reference sequence). The CDR3 spans 14 residues. The chain's CDR3 is CATATSGNRDTQYF. In DNA, the CDR3 is TGTGCCACCGCGACTAGCGGGAATCGAGATACGCAGTATTTT.

This clonotype turned up a few times. The chain recombines TRBV6-1 with TRBJ1-1; 8 positions agree with TRBD1. The germline CDR1 and CDR2 sequences are MNHNS and SASEGT. The CDR3 runs 15 residues. V lost 6 bases, J lost 3 bases, and 9 bases stayed unmatched. The CDR3 here is CASRKRQGSYTEAFF. CDR3 nucleotides: TGTGCCAGCAGAAAACGACAGGGGAGTTACACTGAAGCTTTCTTT.

Note on this clonotype: This may arise from a read error, as a much more abundant clone is one base away. The chain couples TRBV4-3 to TRBJ1-6; D not certain. This CDR3 is 14 amino acids long. Germline V CDR1 and CDR2: LGHNA, YSLEER. The CDR3 is CASSQEVPNSLLHF. The CDR3 DNA reads TGCGCCAGCAGCCAAGAAGTACCCAATTCACTCCTCCACTTT.

This clonotype occurred a few times. Lacking the conserved final phenylalanine or tryptophan, this CDR3 likely reflects a read error. This chain uses TRBV13 with TRBJ2-6; a weak D match, TRBD1 (5 bases). The ends were cut back, 1 base at V and 0 bases at J, with 13 bases in the middle. This CDR3 is 18 amino acids long. In germline, CDR1 is PRHDT, CDR2 FYEKMQ (reference sequence). CDR3 nucleotide sequence: TGTGCCAGCAGCTTAGTGGCAGGGTTGGGCTCTGGGGCCAACGTCCTGACTCTC. Its protein is CASSLVAGLGSGANVLTL.

The sample holds a few counts of this clonotype. The chain couples TRBV5-1 to TRBJ1-5, with D tentatively TRBD1 (5 bases). The CDR3 is made up of 15 amino acids. V was pared by 4 bases and J by 3 bases, with 14 bases between. The germline V gene has CDR1 SGHRS and CDR2 YFSETQ. The CDR3 here is CASSPTGGFNQPQHF. The CDR3 nucleotides are TGCGCCAGCAGCCCCACCGGGGGGTTCAATCAGCCCCAGCATTTT.

Regarding this clonotype: Just one base apart from a much larger clone, this may be a read error. The CDR3 carries no conserved terminal phenylalanine or tryptophan, so it likely arises from a read error. The chain combines TRBV25-1 with TRBJ1-6; 7 bases are shared with TRBD1. Germline-derived CDR1 and CDR2 are MGHDK and SYGVNS. The CDR3 loop spans 15 amino acids. DNA for the CDR3: TGCGCCAGCAGCCAACCGGGACAGCCCAATTCACCCCTCCACCTT. Protein: CASSQPGQPNSPLHL.

This clonotype was detected many times. The genes are TRBV15 and TRBJ1-4; possibly TRBD1 for D (6 bases). CDR1 is LNHNV, CDR2 YYDKDF, per germline (reference sequence). This CDR3 has 15 residues. Trimming removed 2 bases at V and 3 bases at J, with 10 bases between. In DNA, the CDR3 is TGTGCCACCAGCAGAAGGCAGGGGCCTAATGAAAAACTGTTTTTT. It encodes CATSRRQGPNEKLFF.

This clonotype has a handful of counts. This chain uses TRBV6-1 with TRBJ2-4, with 11 bases lining up with TRBD1. This CDR3 contains 16 residues. The ends lost 1 base at V and 9 bases at J; junction bases unmatched: 8. Germline values: CDR1 MNHNS, CDR2 SASEGT. The CDR3 reads CASSEGGGQGGGIQYF. CDR3 coding DNA: TGTGCCAGCAGTGAAGGAGGGGGACAGGGGGGAGGCATTCAGTACTTC.

This chain connects TRBV7-7 to TRBJ2-1; perhaps TRBD1 as D (5 bases). Germline CDR1 SSHAT, CDR2 FNYEAQ (reference sequence). The ends were cut back, 1 base at V and 6 bases at J, with 10 bases in the middle. CDR3 length: 14 residues. CDR3 sequence (DNA): TGTGCCAGCAGCTTAGAACAGGCTAGCAATGAGCAGTTCTTC. Its translation: CASSLEQASNEQFF.

The chain has TRBV24-1 and TRBJ2-7; 8 nucleotides line up with TRBD1. Germline CDR1 is KGHDR and CDR2 is SFDVKD. This CDR3 has 14 amino acids. J was trimmed by 5 bases and V by 11 bases; bases with no gene match: 13. The CDR3 nucleotides are TGTGCCAGCTCACCAGGACAGGGTAAAAACGAGCAGTACTTC. Its protein product is CASSPGQGKNEQYF.

The table lists this clonotype with a few counts. The V gene is TRBV19, the J gene TRBJ2-1; TRBD2 matches at 9 bases. Germline V gene sequence: CDR1 LNHDA, CDR2 SQIVND (reference sequence). J was trimmed by 4 bases and V by 1 base; bases with no gene match: 8. This CDR3 region has 17 residues. For the CDR3, the DNA is TGTGCCAGTAGTATAGGAGCGGGAGGTCCCAATTACAATGAGCAGTTCTTC. Translating it yields CASSIGAGGPNYNEQFF.

This clonotype was observed at least ten times. The chain carries TRBV9 and TRBJ1-2, with unresolved D. CDR1 and CDR2 from the germline V gene are SGDLS and YYNGEE. V gave up 4 bases and J gave up 8 bases, with 9 bases separating them. The CDR3 spans 11 residues. The CDR3 sequence is CASSNHGGYTF. Here the CDR3 DNA reads TGTGCCAGCAGCAACCATGGGGGCTACACCTTC.

This clonotype was counted at least ten times. The genes are TRBV12-3 or TRBV12-4 and TRBJ1-6; D possibly corresponds to TRBD1 (5 bases). Trimming left V 5 bases short and J 10 bases short, with 18 bases between. This CDR3 region has 15 residues. The DNA of the CDR3 is TGTGCCAGCAGTCCCCTGGGGGGGATGGGCTCACCCCTCCACTTT. This sequence encodes CASSPLGGMGSPLHF.

This chain joins TRBV20-1 and TRBJ1-2, with a possible D match to TRBD1 (5 bases). Germline assignment: CDR1 DFQATT and CDR2 SNEGSKA (reference sequence). The V and J ends lost 5 bases and 2 bases respectively, with 18 bases between them. This CDR3 has 15 residues. CDR3 nucleotides: TGCAGTGCTGTTGACGGGGCGGGGAGGAACTATGGCTACACCTTC. It specifies CSAVDGAGRNYGYTF.

This clonotype was counted ten times or more. The chain is built from TRBV9 and TRBJ2-7; D gene uncertain. This CDR3 spans 14 amino acids. Germline lookup yields CDR1 SGDLS and CDR2 YYNGEE. The V end lost 0 bases, the J end lost 3 bases, and 10 bases lay between the germline ends. The CDR3 nucleotides are TGTGCCAGCAGCGTAGCTTACCACCTCTACGAGCAGTACTTC. This sequence encodes CASSVAYHLYEQYF.

The chain recombines TRBV28 with TRBJ1-2; D possibly corresponds to TRBD1 (6 bases). CDR3 size: 14 residues. The germline gives CDR1 MDHEN, CDR2 SYDVKM. V was shortened by 2 bases and J by 4 bases, with 11 bases between the two germline ends. The CDR3 here is CASSLGQKSYGYTF. CDR3 DNA sequence: TGTGCCAGCAGTTTAGGACAGAAAAGCTATGGCTACACCTTC.

This chain connects TRBV7-9 to TRBJ1-1; D uncertain. V was pared by 1 base and J by 3 bases, with 12 bases between. CDR1 and CDR2 (germline): SEHNR, FQNEAQ (reference sequence). This CDR3 spans 15 amino acids. CDR3: CASSLGLGRDTEAFF. CDR3 in DNA: TGTGCCAGCAGCTTAGGATTGGGAAGGGACACTGAAGCTTTCTTT.